This T cell receptor beta chain stems from a study of blood T cells in healthy people across ages (dated by TCRdb to 2015 to 2017). At the level of the whole study: In model experiments, template switching captured about one uniquely barcoded TCR beta cDNA molecule for every two T cells. The study analyzed two additional independent replicas of 1 million unique cDNA reads from the same blood draw for two donors, one aged 18 to 29 and one aged 80 or older. To avoid experimental bias, donors of different ages were randomly spread across the sequencing lanes. Using deep sequencing normalized with unique cDNA molecular identifiers, the study measured how TCR beta repertoire diversity changes with age. Donors were grouped into four age groups: young (average roughly 15 years), middle-aged (39), aged (approximately 67) and long-lived (around 82). The paper's findings and limits, for the study overall: Conclusive comparison of naive and antigen-experienced compartments was prevented by the profiling of bulk unsorted PBMCs. Estimates of total diversity from one million sequenced T cells were regarded as lower bounds and underestimates. Compared with the aged group, more naive CD4+ T cells, fewer expanded clones and increased TCR diversity were shown by the long-lived group, suggesting age selection. Observed TCR beta diversity correlated strongly with the percentage of naive T cells measured by flow cytometry. Because the CMV infection status of the donors was unknown, age-related changes in expanded clonotypes may potentially have been confounded. Observed TCR beta diversity per million T cells fell roughly linearly with age, and a significant reduction was already apparent by age approximately 41.

Donors were 39 systemically healthy Caucasian individuals from Russia aged roughly 6 to 100 years. Each donor gave roughly 9.5 milliliters of peripheral blood, collected into EDTA-treated Vacutainer tubes. Ficoll-Paque density-gradient centrifugation was used to isolate PBMCs, with at least 6.5 million per sample. Trizol reagent was used to extract total RNA from the PBMCs, yielding at least 5 micrograms per sample. Naive CD45RAhigh/CD27high T cell percentages were measured by flow cytometry on a PBMC aliquot from every donor. A remark on this clonotype: The clone's antigen remains unknown. Base qualities are not provided; no much larger clone lies one nucleotide away.

CDR1 is given as SGHTA and CDR2 as FQGNSA, both from the germline V gene. Relative to germline, V is missing 4 bases and J is missing 6 bases, with 7 bases of the junction outside any gene match. The CDR3 runs 15 residues from the cysteine to the phenylalanine. This entry keeps only the CDR3 DNA: 45 bases, framed from base 1. Receptor libraries were prepared by 5' RACE. TCRdb lists the instrument as Illumina HiSeq 2500. A second PCR of 7 to 11 cycles was performed with a sample-barcoded 5' primer and a J-beta primer mix. A unique molecular identifier was introduced onto each TCR beta cDNA molecule by a template-switch 5' adaptor carrying 12 random nucleotides. At least 3 million CDR3-containing paired-end reads were obtained from each sample. First-strand cDNA was synthesized from all RNA with the Mint cDNA synthesis kit, primed by a TRBC-specific oligonucleotide. Following uracil-DNA glycosylase treatment, a first 18-cycle PCR with universal primers M1SS and BC2_uni_R was performed on all cDNA. The paper's processing steps were these. Each sample was normalized by randomly selecting 1 million high-quality reads, each carrying a distinct molecular identifier. Instead of being binned into consensus sequences, reads that shared molecular identifiers were thrown out. CDR3 identification, clonotype clustering and error correction used MiTCR with a Q25 quality threshold and the strictest error-elimination algorithm. A nonparametric unseen species model with Euler transformation was used to estimate lower-bound total TCR beta diversity. TCRdb's own reprocessing of the public reads used fastp at Q25 and MiXCR and kept productive beta chains. Each CDR3 protein gets just one entry, which takes the most common genes and DNA from the rows behind it. The V and J calls come from TCRdb's annotation, not from the publication. This sample holds under 1,000,000 distinct CDR3 sequences; under 40% were observed only once. Clones ranked in the top ten supply 13% of the sample.

The origin of this receptor is a man younger than 35 in good health. The sequence is built from TRBV7-2 and TRBJ2-1, with 9 junctional bases fitting TRBD2. The sequenced sample was blood. The sequenced DNA is TGTGCCAGCAGCTGGGGGACTAGCAGGGGCAATGAGCAGTTCTTC. The encoded protein is CASSWGTSRGNEQFF.